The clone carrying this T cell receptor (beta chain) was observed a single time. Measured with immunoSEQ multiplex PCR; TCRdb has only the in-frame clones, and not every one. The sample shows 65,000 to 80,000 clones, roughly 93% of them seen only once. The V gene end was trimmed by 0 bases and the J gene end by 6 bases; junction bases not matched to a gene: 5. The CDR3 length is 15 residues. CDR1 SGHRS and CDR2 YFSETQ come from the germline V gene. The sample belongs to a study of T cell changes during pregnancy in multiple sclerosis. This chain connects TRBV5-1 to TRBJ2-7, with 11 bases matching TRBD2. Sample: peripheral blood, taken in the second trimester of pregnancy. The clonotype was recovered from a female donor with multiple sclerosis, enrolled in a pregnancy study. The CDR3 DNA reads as TGCGCCAGCAGCTTGGCCTTCGGACTAGCGGGCGAGCAGTACTTC. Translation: CASSLAFGLAGEQYF.